The sequence of this TCR beta chain was determined in a study of T-cell reconstitution after alpha-beta-depleted transplantation in children. Construction of the TCRbeta library involved unique molecular identifiers. Using its own MiXCR run on the PCR reads, TCRdb lists one record per CDR3 protein. This table has 640,000 or so distinct CDR3 sequences, 16% appearing once. The CDR3 consists of 17 residues. The V segment lost 0 bases and the J segment 4 bases; nucleotides outside the gene matches: 7. Germline lookup yields CDR1 DFQATT and CDR2 SNEGSKA (reference sequence). This clonotype was detected many times.

The TCR comes from a human donor who donated a stem cell graft to a child with acute myeloid leukemia. The rearrangement joins TRBV20-1 to TRBJ2-3; 13 bases are a match to TRBD2. The sample here was PBMCs from the stem cell graft donor, taken from the stem cell graft. In nucleotides, the CDR3 is TGCAGTGCTAGAGAAAAACTAGCGGGGGGGCGGGCAGATACGCAGTATTTT. Protein product: CSAREKLAGGRADTQYF.